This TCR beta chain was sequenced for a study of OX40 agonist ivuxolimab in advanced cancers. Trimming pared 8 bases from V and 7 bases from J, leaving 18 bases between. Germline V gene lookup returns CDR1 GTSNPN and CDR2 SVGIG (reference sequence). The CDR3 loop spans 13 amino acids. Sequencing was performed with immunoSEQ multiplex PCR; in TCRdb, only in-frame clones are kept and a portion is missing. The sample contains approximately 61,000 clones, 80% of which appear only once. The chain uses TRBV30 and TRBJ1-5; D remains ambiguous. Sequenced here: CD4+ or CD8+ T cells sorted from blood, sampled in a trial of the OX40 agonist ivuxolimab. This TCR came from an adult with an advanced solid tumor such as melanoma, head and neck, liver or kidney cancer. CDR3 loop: CADKGKTHQPQHF. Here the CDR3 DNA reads TGTGCCGACAAAGGGAAGACGCACCAGCCCCAGCATTTT.